Following are 24 T cell receptor beta chains from one sample sequenced in a study of control samples from healthy donors and cancer patients. Sequencing was performed with immunoSEQ multiplex PCR; in TCRdb, only in-frame clones are kept and a portion is missing. This sample has 130,000 to 150,000 clones, with 91% found just once. Sample: blood. The receptors stem from a man younger than 40 in good health.

The chain has TRBV11-2 and TRBJ2-7; TRBD2 matches at 12 bases. V was clipped by 5 bases and J by 4 bases; unmatched bases: 3. There are 14 residues in the CDR3. Per germline, CDR1 SGHAT and CDR2 FQNNGV. Here the CDR3 reads CASSDLAGGYEQYF. The CDR3 coding sequence is TGTGCCAGCAGCGACCTAGCGGGGGGGTACGAGCAGTACTTC.

J is TRBJ2-2 and V is TRBV6-4; the D gene is possibly TRBD2 (6 bases). Germline loops: CDR1 MRHNA, CDR2 SNTAGT. The ends were cut back, 4 bases at V and 1 base at J, with 19 bases in the middle. The CDR3 has 18 residues. The CDR3: CASSATAGRMMNTGELFF. As DNA, the CDR3 is TGTGCCAGCAGTGCAACGGCGGGACGGATGATGAACACCGGGGAGCTGTTTTTT.

The J gene is TRBJ1-1, the V gene TRBV11-1; D unresolved. V gave up 1 base and J gave up 0 bases, with 9 bases separating them. The germline gives CDR1 SGHAT, CDR2 FQDESV (reference sequence). The CDR3 has 15 amino acids. CDR3 nucleotide sequence: TGTGCCAGCAGCTTAGTAGGGCTGGTGAACACTGAAGCTTTCTTT. Encoded protein: CASSLVGLVNTEAFF.

This clone has only a few counts. The genes are TRBV7-3 and TRBJ1-6, with D maybe TRBD1 (5 bases). Looked up from germline, CDR1 is SGHTA and CDR2 is FQGTGA. This CDR3 has 14 residues. V lost 5 bases and J lost 3, with 8 bases in between. CDR3: CASSLDSYNSPLHF. CDR3 bases: TGTGCCAGCAGCCTAGACAGCTATAATTCACCCCTCCACTTT.

This chain uses TRBV28 with TRBJ2-3; TRBD1 is a possible D gene (6 bases). Germline assignment: CDR1 MDHEN and CDR2 SYDVKM. The V and J ends lost 6 bases and 7 bases respectively, with 17 bases between them. The CDR3 consists of 14 residues. The CDR3, as DNA: TGTGCCAGCAGGCTATCATGGACAGCCTATACGCAGTATTTT. Translating it yields CASRLSWTAYTQYF.

The rearrangement links TRBV18 to TRBJ1-1, with D possibly matching TRBD1 (6 bases). Germline loops: CDR1 KGHSH, CDR2 LQKENI. With 3 bases removed from V and 6 bases from J, the gap between germline ends came to 11 bases. The CDR3 is 13 residues long. CDR3 DNA sequence: TGTGCCAGCTCACCGTCACAGGGAGCTGAAGCTTTCTTT. Translated: CASSPSQGAEAFF.

V and J are TRBV19 and TRBJ1-2; 9 nucleotides agree with TRBD1. CDR1 and CDR2 from the germline V gene are LNHDA and SQIVND (reference sequence). This CDR3 is 14 amino acids long. The V gene end was trimmed by 7 bases and the J gene end by 7 bases; junction bases not matched to a gene: 10. CDR3 nucleotide sequence: TGTGCCAGTACCTCTACGACAGGGGGTGGTGGCTACACCTTC. It translates to CASTSTTGGGGYTF.

This clone was seen just once. This sequence joins TRBV2 and TRBJ1-1, with D unclear. Trimming shortened V by 8 bases and J by 3 bases, and 13 bases separated the two germline ends. Per germline, CDR1 SNHLY and CDR2 FYNNEI. This CDR3 region has 13 residues. The CDR3 DNA follows: TGTGCCAGCTCGTCGGGCGGAGACACTGAAGCTTTCTTT. Translation: CASSSGGDTEAFF.

V gene TRBV6-2 or TRBV6-3 combines with J gene TRBJ2-7, with D possibly matching TRBD2 (5 bases). Germline CDR1 and CDR2: MNHEY and SVGEGT. Deletions cut 2 bases from V and 0 bases from J, with 8 bases between. The CDR3 loop spans 14 amino acids. Here the CDR3 DNA reads TGTGCCAGCAGTTACAGCGGCGACTCCTACGAGCAGTACTTC. Translating gives CASSYSGDSYEQYF.

In nucleotides, the CDR3 is TGTGCCAGCAGCCTGACTAGCCGCAATGAGCAGTTCTTC. Protein: CASSLTSRNEQFF. The rearrangement joins TRBV13 to TRBJ2-1, with 7 bases aligning to TRBD2. The germline V gene has CDR1 PRHDT and CDR2 FYEKMQ (reference sequence). After removal of 5 bases from V and 6 bases from J, the junction contained 4 bases not matched to a gene. The CDR3 is 13 amino acids.

V is TRBV9 and J is TRBJ1-2, with TRBD1 as a possible D gene (5 bases). CDR1 is SGDLS, CDR2 YYNGEE, per germline. The ends were cut back, 4 bases at V and 4 bases at J, with 11 bases in the middle. The CDR3 length is 13 residues. The CDR3 DNA sequence: TGTGCCAGCAGCCTAGATGGGACCTATGGCTACACCTTC. This sequence encodes CASSLDGTYGYTF.

This chain uses TRBV18 with TRBJ2-6, with 7 bases lining up with TRBD1. CDR1 and CDR2 from the germline V gene are KGHSH and LQKENI. CDR3 length: 18 amino acids. V gave up 2 bases and J gave up 0 bases; unmatched junction bases: 7. CDR3 residues: CASSPTAQGLSGANVLTF. DNA of the CDR3: TGTGCCAGCTCACCAACCGCACAGGGGCTCTCTGGGGCCAACGTCCTGACTTTC. Drawing the rest from reference TRBV18 and TRBJ2-6, the complete variable domain is NAGVMQNPRHLVRRRGQEARLRCSPMKGHSHVYWYRQLPEEGLKFMVYLQKENIIDESGMPKERFSAEFPKEGPSILRIQQVVRGDSAAYFCASSPTAQGLSGANVLTFGAGSRLTVL.

The chain combines TRBV6-1 with TRBJ1-3; D unclear. The CDR3 length is 13 residues. The germline CDR1 and CDR2 sequences are MNHNS and SASEGT. The V gene lost 0 bases and the J gene lost 4 bases, with 4 bases spanning the gap. CDR3 in amino acids: CASSEAGGNTIYF. In DNA form, the CDR3 reads TGTGCCAGCAGTGAAGCGGGGGGAAACACCATATATTTT.

The V call is TRBV10-2, the J call TRBJ1-1; D gene unclear. CDR3 length equals 14 residues. V was clipped by 0 bases and J by 1 base, with 6 bases between them. Germline V gene sequence: CDR1 WSHSY, CDR2 SAAADI. CDR3 nucleotides: TGCGCCAGCAGTGAGTCATCCTGGAACACTGAAGCTTTCTTT. Encoded protein: CASSESSWNTEAFF.

The genes are TRBV15 and TRBJ2-7; 9 positions agree with TRBD2. The CDR3 totals 19 residues. Losses at the gene ends were 1 base for V and 0 bases for J; bases not matched to a gene: 13. Germline CDR1 is LNHNV and CDR2 is YYDKDF (reference sequence). The CDR3 reads CATSRVPSPVAGDSYEQYF. For the CDR3, the DNA is TGTGCCACCAGCAGAGTGCCCTCCCCCGTAGCGGGGGACTCCTACGAGCAGTACTTC.

V usage is TRBV6-5 and J usage is TRBJ2-3; D ambiguous. V shed 2 bases and J shed 14 bases, with 17 bases lying between them. CDR3 length: 13 residues. Germline loops: CDR1 MNHEY, CDR2 SVGAGI. The CDR3: CASSYAPFPRLYF. The CDR3 nucleotides are TGTGCCAGCAGTTACGCTCCTTTCCCCCGGCTGTATTTT.

This clone appeared once. The chain joins TRBV7-7 to TRBJ2-3; D call uncertain. The germline CDR1 and CDR2 sequences are SSHAT and FNYEAQ (reference sequence). V was shortened by 0 bases and J by 4 bases, with 5 bases between the two germline ends. The CDR3 has 13 residues. CDR3 region: CASSLAPADTQYF. CDR3 nucleotide sequence: TGTGCCAGCAGCTTAGCCCCGGCAGATACGCAGTATTTT.

The chain employs TRBV9 and TRBJ1-1; 10 bases fit TRBD1. With V trimmed by 3 bases and J by 6 bases, 8 bases remained unmatched. Germline values: CDR1 SGDLS, CDR2 YYNGEE. This CDR3 has 15 amino acids. CDR3 loop: CASSALTGGLAEAFF. Written as DNA, the CDR3 is TGTGCCAGCAGCGCTCTGACAGGGGGCCTCGCTGAAGCTTTCTTT.

J is TRBJ2-3 and V is TRBV10-3; D gene uncertain. The germline CDR1 and CDR2 sequences are ENHRY and SYGVKD. Trimming cost V 4 bases and J 6 bases, with 8 bases left between them. The CDR3 is made up of 12 amino acids. CDR3 DNA: TGTGCCATCAGTGGAACCAGGGATACGCAGTATTTT. This translates into CAISGTRDTQYF.

The CDR3 loop is CASSQETTGTRYGYTF. CDR3 nucleotide sequence: TGCGCCAGCAGCCAAGAGACGACAGGGACACGCTATGGCTACACCTTC. The rearrangement links TRBV4-1 to TRBJ1-2; the match to TRBD1 covers 7 bases. The CDR3 is 16 residues long. J lost 4 bases, V lost 0 bases, and 8 bases had no gene match. Germline lookup yields CDR1 MGHRA and CDR2 YSYEKL.

This sequence joins TRBV20-1 and TRBJ2-1; D is perhaps TRBD2 (6 bases). Germline V lookup: CDR1 DFQATT, CDR2 SNEGSKA (reference sequence). CDR3 length equals 14 residues. V lost 3 bases to trimming and J lost 6 bases, with 15 bases between them. CDR3 DNA sequence: TGCAGTGCTAGTTGGCGGGGAAGTCCCAATGAGCAGTTCTTC. Its translation: CSASWRGSPNEQFF.

The chain links TRBV10-1 to TRBJ1-1; a weak D match, TRBD1 (6 bases). Germline V gives CDR1 WNHNN, CDR2 SYGVQD (reference sequence). The CDR3 runs to 13 residues. The V gene lost 6 bases and the J gene lost 2 bases, with 10 bases spanning the gap. The CDR3 nucleotides are TGCGCCAGCAGGGACAGCCTTAACACTGAAGCTTTCTTT. This encodes CASRDSLNTEAFF.

The CDR3 nucleotides read TGTGCCAGCAGCCAAGGGGCAGGACTAGCAACTGAGCAGTTCTTC. It is translated as CASSQGAGLATEQFF. The chain has TRBV14 and TRBJ2-1; TRBD2 matches at 8 bases. The trim removed 1 base at V and 9 bases at J, leaving 8 bases unmatched. The germline CDR1 and CDR2 sequences are SGHDN and FVKESK. This CDR3 comprises 15 residues.

V gene TRBV5-1 combines with J gene TRBJ2-6; no definite D call. The CDR3 consists of 15 residues. Germline CDR1 and CDR2: SGHRS and YFSETQ. V was pared by 4 bases and J by 0 bases, with 8 bases between. CDR3 in DNA: TGCGCCAGCAGCCCCGACACCTCTGGGGCCAACGTCCTGACTTTC. Residues: CASSPDTSGANVLTF.